This T cell receptor beta chain stems from a study of T cell changes during pregnancy in multiple sclerosis. J gave up 6 bases and V 5 bases, and 6 bases lay outside the gene matches. Per the germline V gene, CDR1 is MNHEY and CDR2 is SVGAGI. The CDR3 totals 13 residues. Profiled with immunoSEQ multiplex PCR; TCRdb holds only in-frame clones, not every one. The table shows about 48,000 clones, with nearly 95% occurring only once. The V and J genes are TRBV6-5 and TRBJ2-7; 8 bases match TRBD2. This sample comprised CD4+ T cells from peripheral blood mononuclear cells, obtained in the first trimester of pregnancy. The TCR originated in a female donor with multiple sclerosis, enrolled in a pregnancy study. The CDR3 sequence is CASSRTGGGEQYF. CDR3 in DNA: TGTGCCAGCAGTCGTACGGGGGGGGGCGAGCAGTACTTC.